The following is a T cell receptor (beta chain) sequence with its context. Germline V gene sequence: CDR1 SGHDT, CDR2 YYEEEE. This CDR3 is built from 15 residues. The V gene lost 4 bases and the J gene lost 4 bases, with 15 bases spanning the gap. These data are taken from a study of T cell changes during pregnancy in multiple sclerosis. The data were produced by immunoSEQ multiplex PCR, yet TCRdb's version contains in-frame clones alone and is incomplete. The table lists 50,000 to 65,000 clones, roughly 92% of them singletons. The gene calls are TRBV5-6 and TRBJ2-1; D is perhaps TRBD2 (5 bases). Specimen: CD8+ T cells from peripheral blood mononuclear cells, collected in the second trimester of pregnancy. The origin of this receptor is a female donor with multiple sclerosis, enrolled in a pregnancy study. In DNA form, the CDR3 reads TGTGCCAGCAGCACGTCATTCGGGGAGTACAATGAGCAGTTCTTC. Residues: CASSTSFGEYNEQFF.